This entry lists 31 T cell receptor beta chains sequenced from one sample in a study of cytomegalovirus exposure and HLA in healthy donors. The study ran its PCR with 60 Vbeta and 13 Jbeta primers. The table came from immunoSEQ multiplex PCR; TCRdb's copy has only in-frame clones and leaves some out. The sample has about 200,000 clones. The sample comprised PBMCs. Source of these receptors: a girl aged 2 to 10 in good health and CMV-seropositive.

The chain combines TRBV7-9 with TRBJ1-4; D is possibly TRBD1 (6 bases). Germline CDR1 SEHNR, CDR2 FQNEAQ (reference sequence). V lost 6 bases, J lost 5 bases, and 13 bases lay in between. The CDR3 contains 14 residues. The CDR3 reads CASRGYRENEKLFF. CDR3 coding DNA: TGTGCCAGCAGGGGGTACAGGGAAAATGAAAAACTGTTTTTT.

The rearrangement joins TRBV28 to TRBJ2-7, with 11 bases fitting TRBD2. CDR1 is MDHEN, CDR2 SYDVKM, per germline. J lost 0 bases, V lost 4 bases, and 5 bases had no gene match. The CDR3 covers 16 residues. The CDR3 nucleotides are TGTGCCAGCAGTTCCGGGACTAGCGGCCCCTCCTACGAGCAGTACTTC. Its protein is CASSSGTSGPSYEQYF.

The chain links TRBV19 to TRBJ2-3; possible D gene TRBD2, 6 bases. Germline loops: CDR1 LNHDA, CDR2 SQIVND (reference sequence). This CDR3 is built from 16 residues. The V gene lost 1 base and the J gene lost 0 bases, with 11 bases spanning the gap. CDR3 nucleotide sequence: TGTGCCAGTAGTATAGTTGGCAGCGGGAGCACAGATACGCAGTATTTT. Protein product: CASSIVGSGSTDTQYF.

This chain connects TRBV27 to TRBJ2-7; weak D call: TRBD2 (6 bases). Germline V gives CDR1 MNHEY, CDR2 SMNVEV (reference sequence). The CDR3 contains 16 residues. V was cut by 3 bases and J by 3 bases, with 18 bases left in between. This CDR3 is CASSFWGFSGGYEQYF. CDR3 sequence (DNA): TGTGCCAGCAGTTTTTGGGGCTTTTCCGGGGGCTACGAGCAGTACTTC.

The CDR3 is CASSPKLATSEAFF. As DNA, the CDR3 is TGTGCCAGCAGCCCGAAATTGGCAACCTCTGAAGCTTTCTTT. This chain joins TRBV5-4 and TRBJ1-1; D is unresolved. There are 14 residues in the CDR3. The V end lost 4 bases, the J end lost 6 bases, and 16 bases lay between the germline ends. The germline CDR1 and CDR2 sequences are SGHNT and YYREEE (reference sequence).

The chain carries TRBV28 and TRBJ1-5, with 10 bases fitting TRBD1. CDR1 and CDR2 from the germline V gene are MDHEN and SYDVKM. This CDR3 is 17 amino acids long. The V gene end was trimmed by 5 bases and the J gene end by 4 bases; junction bases not matched to a gene: 11. The CDR3 DNA reads as TGTGCCAGCAGTCCCCCGGACAGGGGGAGTGGGAATCAGCCCCAGCATTTT. This gives the protein CASSPPDRGSGNQPQHF. Based on the CDR3 plus reference TRBV28 and TRBJ1-5, the full variable domain is DVKVTQSSRYLVKRTGEKVFLECVQDMDHENMFWYRQDPGLGLRLIYFSYDVKMKEKGDIPEGYSVSREKKERFSLILESASTNQTSMYLCASSPPDRGSGNQPQHFGDGTRLSIL.

The chain has TRBV19 and TRBJ2-7, with 10 positions matching TRBD1. CDR3 length: 14 residues. Germline V gene lookup returns CDR1 LNHDA and CDR2 SQIVND (reference sequence). Trimming at V came to 8 bases and at J to 3 bases, leaving 7 bases not matched to a gene. CDR3 amino acids: CASARTGGNYEQYF. The CDR3 nucleotides read TGTGCCAGTGCAAGGACAGGGGGAAACTACGAGCAGTACTTC.

The V gene is TRBV10-3, the J gene TRBJ2-3; 12 bases are a match to TRBD2. The CDR3 has 15 amino acids. The V segment lost 10 bases and the J segment 4 bases; nucleotides outside the gene matches: 9. CDR1 ENHRY and CDR2 SYGVKD come from the germline V gene. The CDR3 DNA is TGTGCCAGTCAGACTAGCGGGAGCTTTGCAGATACGCAGTATTTT. Its translation: CASQTSGSFADTQYF.

The V and J genes are TRBV7-9 and TRBJ2-3; 7 nucleotides agree with TRBD2. Germline V gene lookup returns CDR1 SEHNR and CDR2 FQNEAQ (reference sequence). J lost 6 bases, V lost 3 bases, and 15 bases had no gene match. The length of the CDR3 is 17 residues. The CDR3 sequence: CASSFGVAGAGMDTQYF. Here the CDR3 DNA reads TGTGCCAGCAGCTTTGGTGTGGCGGGAGCAGGTATGGATACGCAGTATTTT.

The J gene is TRBJ1-2, the V gene TRBV5-4; 7 bases are a match to TRBD1. CDR3 length: 16 residues. Germline trimming cut 0 bases from V and 4 bases from J; bases unmatched to any gene: 9. Germline V gene sequence: CDR1 SGHNT, CDR2 YYREEE (reference sequence). This CDR3 is CASSLDIGQAIYGYTF. CDR3 coding DNA: TGTGCCAGCAGCTTGGACATCGGACAGGCCATCTATGGCTACACCTTC.

This chain uses TRBV5-1 with TRBJ2-7; 12 nucleotides match TRBD2. The V and J ends lost 0 bases and 0 bases, in that order; junction bases with no gene match: 4. This CDR3 region has 17 residues. The germline V gene encodes CDR1 SGHRS and CDR2 YFSETQ. The CDR3 sequence: CASSLGSSGRASYEQYF. The CDR3 DNA follows: TGCGCCAGCAGCTTGGGGTCTAGCGGGAGGGCCTCCTACGAGCAGTACTTC.

A remark on this clone: One end of the junction does not line up with germline, which may come from a read error. Other DNA sequences of this sample code for an identical CDR3. This chain uses TRBV6-1 with TRBJ2-3; TRBD2 is a possible D gene (5 bases). The CDR3 runs to 15 residues. Germline V gene sequence: CDR1 MNHNS, CDR2 SASEGT. In DNA form, the CDR3 reads TGTGCCAGCTTCGAAAGCGGAGAAAGCACGGATACGCAGTATTTT. Protein: CASFESGESTDTQYF.

The gene calls are TRBV7-6 and TRBJ2-7, with 13 bases matching TRBD2. Germline CDR1 reads SGHVS; CDR2 reads FNYEAQ. V gave up 5 bases and J gave up 2 bases; unmatched junction bases: 6. The CDR3 runs 16 residues. In nucleotides, the CDR3 is TGTGCCAGCAGCCGTTTTGGACTAGCGGGAGCCTACGAGCAGTACTTC. As protein: CASSRFGLAGAYEQYF.

The gene calls are TRBV7-2 and TRBJ2-7; 10 nucleotides align to TRBD2. The V segment lost 5 bases and the J segment 3 bases; nucleotides outside the gene matches: 4. Germline V gene sequence: CDR1 SGHTA, CDR2 FQGNSA. The CDR3 contains 14 residues. DNA of the CDR3: TGTGCCAGCAGCCTACGGACTAGCGGCTACGAGCAGTACTTC. This sequence encodes CASSLRTSGYEQYF.

The CDR3 region has the DNA TGTGCCAGCAGTTACCTTAGCGGAGCCACAGATACGCAGTATTTT. This gives the protein CASSYLSGATDTQYF. The genes are TRBV6-5 and TRBJ2-3; D is perhaps TRBD2 (6 bases). Trimming removed 2 bases from V and 2 bases from J, with 11 bases in between. Germline V CDR1 and CDR2: MNHEY, SVGAGI. The CDR3 contains 15 residues.

The rearrangement joins TRBV19 to TRBJ2-3, with D possibly matching TRBD2 (6 bases). The CDR3 is 14 residues long. Between the trimmed V and J ends, which lost 7 bases and 1 base, there was a span of 12 bases. Germline V lookup: CDR1 LNHDA, CDR2 SQIVND (reference sequence). The chain's CDR3 is CASKTASGTDTQYF. For the CDR3, the DNA is TGTGCCAGTAAAACGGCTAGCGGCACAGATACGCAGTATTTT.

As for this clone: Other nucleotide sequences from this sample produce the same CDR3. J is TRBJ1-3 and V is TRBV5-1; D unresolved. The CDR3 is 14 residues long. The germline V gene has CDR1 SGHRS and CDR2 YFSETQ. V lost 0 bases to trimming and J lost 0 bases, with 4 bases between them. CDR3 DNA sequence: TGCGCCAGCAGCTTGGATAACTCTGGAAACACCATATATTTT. Translating gives CASSLDNSGNTIYF.

The gene calls are TRBV29-1 and TRBJ1-2; 7 nucleotides align to TRBD1. Germline CDR1 and CDR2: SQVTM and ANQGSEA. With V trimmed by 6 bases and J by 8 bases, 18 bases remained unmatched. The CDR3 runs to 15 residues. CDR3 DNA sequence: TGCAGCGTCCTCCTTTGGGACAGCCCTCTGCGGGGCTACACCTTC. Amino acids: CSVLLWDSPLRGYTF.

The rearrangement uses TRBV7-9 and TRBJ2-1; 7 bases map to TRBD2. The germline V gene encodes CDR1 SEHNR and CDR2 FQNEAQ (reference sequence). This CDR3 is built from 15 residues. J was trimmed by 5 bases and V by 4 bases; bases with no gene match: 8. CDR3 coding DNA: TGTGCCAGCAGCTCTCCTACCGGGACTAACAATGAGCAGTTCTTC. Protein: CASSSPTGTNNEQFF.

The J gene is TRBJ2-3, the V gene TRBV15, with a possible D match to TRBD2 (6 bases). This CDR3 contains 17 residues. Germline CDR1 and CDR2: LNHNV and YYDKDF (reference sequence). Trimming left V 0 bases short and J 3 bases short, with 16 bases between. The CDR3 protein is CATSRDYREPGTDTQYF. The DNA for the CDR3 is TGTGCCACCAGCAGAGATTATCGGGAGCCGGGGACAGATACGCAGTATTTT. The complete variable domain, with remaining parts taken from reference TRBV15 and TRBJ2-3, reads DAMVIQNPRYQVTQFGKPVTLSCSQTLNHNVMYWYQQKSSQAPKLLFHYYDKDFNNEADTPDNFQSRRPNTSFCFLDIRSPGLGDTAMYLCATSRDYREPGTDTQYFGPGTRLTVL.

The CDR3 sequence is CASSIYSGTVLQETQYF. The CDR3 region has the DNA TGTGCCAGCTCAATATACTCCGGGACAGTTCTTCAAGAGACCCAGTACTTC. This sequence joins TRBV18 and TRBJ2-5; 7 nucleotides line up with TRBD1. Germline CDR1 KGHSH, CDR2 LQKENI. Unmatched junction bases numbered 14, after V lost 5 bases and J lost 2 bases. The CDR3 runs to 17 residues.

The CDR3 spells CASSLAQVQNTGELFF. The DNA of the CDR3 is TGCGCCAGCAGCTTGGCACAGGTCCAGAACACCGGGGAGCTGTTTTTT. The gene calls are TRBV5-1 and TRBJ2-2, with a weak D call TRBD1 (5 bases). The CDR3 spans 16 residues. V was shortened by 0 bases and J by 1 base, with 10 bases between the two germline ends. Germline CDR1 SGHRS, CDR2 YFSETQ.

The chain links TRBV25-1 to TRBJ1-4, with a tentative D call TRBD1 (6 bases). V was pared by 4 bases and J by 8 bases, with 17 bases between. The CDR3 has 15 residues. The V gene's germline CDR1 is MGHDK and CDR2 SYGVNS. CDR3 amino acids: CASSANRAGGEKLFF. The CDR3 nucleotides read TGTGCCAGCAGTGCAAACAGGGCGGGTGGCGAAAAACTGTTTTTT.

The genes are TRBV29-1 and TRBJ2-3, with TRBD2 matching over 15 bases. This CDR3 contains 16 residues. Unmatched junction bases numbered 5, after V lost 7 bases and J lost 0 bases. Germline assignment: CDR1 SQVTM and CDR2 ANQGSEA. As DNA, the CDR3 is TGCAGCGCTTCCGGACTAGCGGGAGGGAGCACAGATACGCAGTATTTT. Translating gives CSASGLAGGSTDTQYF.

The chain uses TRBV23-1 and TRBJ2-3, with a tentative D call TRBD1 (6 bases). TRBV23-1 is flagged as an ORF with uncertain function. Trimming left V 4 bases short and J 0 bases short, with 17 bases between. CDR3 length equals 17 residues. Written as DNA, the CDR3 is TGCGCCAGCAGTCTATATCCGGGGACACGAAGCACAGATACGCAGTATTTT. This gives the protein CASSLYPGTRSTDTQYF.

In nucleotides, the CDR3 is TGTGCCAGCAGCTTAGAACCGAATAGGGGACAGGGGGCGCGAGGCTACACCTTC. It codes for CASSLEPNRGQGARGYTF. This chain joins TRBV11-2 and TRBJ1-2, with TRBD1 matching over 12 bases. The CDR3 is 18 amino acids. The V gene end was trimmed by 0 bases and the J gene end by 8 bases; junction bases not matched to a gene: 13. From germline, CDR1 is SGHAT and CDR2 FQNNGV.

The rearrangement uses TRBV27 and TRBJ2-4; TRBD2 aligns across 9 bases. This CDR3 comprises 16 residues. Trimming at V came to 6 bases and at J to 7 bases, leaving 13 bases not matched to a gene. CDR1 is MNHEY, CDR2 SMNVEV, per germline (reference sequence). CDR3 region: CASRVLVAGGGNIQYF. CDR3 in DNA: TGTGCCAGCAGGGTGTTGGTGGCGGGAGGGGGGAACATTCAGTACTTC.

The rearrangement joins TRBV2 to TRBJ2-7; tentatively, D is TRBD2 (6 bases). From germline, CDR1 is SNHLY and CDR2 FYNNEI. The CDR3 spans 15 residues. Trimming removed 2 bases from V and 2 bases from J, with 13 bases in between. The chain's CDR3 is CASSEWRDSAYEQYF. In nucleotides, the CDR3 is TGTGCCAGCAGTGAATGGAGGGACTCAGCCTACGAGCAGTACTTC.

The CDR3 DNA sequence: TGTGCCAGTAGGGGACTAGCGGGGGACTACGAGCAGTACTTC. This translates into CASRGLAGDYEQYF. The chain combines TRBV19 with TRBJ2-7, with 14 bases matching TRBD2. The J segment lost 3 bases and the V segment lost 6 bases, leaving 1 base of the junction unmatched. CDR1 and CDR2 from the germline V gene are LNHDA and SQIVND (reference sequence). The CDR3 contains 14 residues.

The gene calls are TRBV28 and TRBJ1-1; TRBD1 might be the D (6 bases). CDR1 is MDHEN, CDR2 SYDVKM, per germline. The V end was cut by 3 bases, the J end by 5 bases, with 13 bases between. The CDR3 length is 14 residues. The CDR3 sequence: CASSLGGPETEAFF. The DNA of the CDR3 is TGTGCCAGCAGTTTGGGGGGGCCGGAGACTGAAGCTTTCTTT.

The chain employs TRBV28 and TRBJ2-1; possible D gene TRBD2, 6 bases. Trimming took 6 bases from V and 7 from J, leaving 16 bases between them. This CDR3 spans 14 amino acids. Germline values: CDR1 MDHEN, CDR2 SYDVKM. This CDR3 is CASSPRRELNEQFF. The CDR3 coding sequence is TGTGCCAGCAGCCCGAGGCGGGAATTAAATGAGCAGTTCTTC.